Each of the 8 T cell receptor beta chains below was sequenced from the same sample in a study of T cell repertoires in cytomegalovirus infection. MiXCR, applied by TCRdb to the reads, yields one record per CDR3 protein. Seen here are fewer than 550,000 distinct CDR3 sequences, around 11% observed once, and the top ten hold roughly 10%. Specimen: PBMCs. Receptor source: a human donor in good health (CMV status not recorded). Some clones in this sample may be carry-over from other donors' samples.

Details on this clonotype: Lacking the conserved final phenylalanine or tryptophan, this CDR3 likely reflects a read error. The DNA is left out, because the CDR3 cannot be placed on it with certainty; the CDR3 is given as TCRdb lists it. The gene calls are TRBV3-1 and TRBJ1-2. Germline CDR1 LGHDT, CDR2 YNNKEL (reference sequence). Ends included, the CDR3 has 11 residues. CDR3 amino acids: CASSQDGFTNV.

The V and J genes are TRBV2 and TRBJ1-4; D gene ambiguous. The CDR3 length is 15 residues. V was pared by 11 bases and J by 5 bases, with 21 bases between. Looked up from germline, CDR1 is SNHLY and CDR2 is FYNNEI. CDR3 sequence: CAGSQGRAPNEKLFF. The CDR3 coding sequence is TGTGCCGGAAGTCAAGGCCGGGCCCCAAATGAAAAACTGTTTTTT.

Worth noting for this clonotype: A much larger clonotype is one base distant, so this may be a read error. The conserved phenylalanine or tryptophan is not found at the CDR3 terminus, so this likely reflects a read error. The gene calls are TRBV27 and TRBJ1-5; 7 bases fit TRBD1. From germline, CDR1 is MNHEY and CDR2 SMNVEV (reference sequence). The CDR3 runs 13 residues. With V trimmed by 6 bases and J by 7 bases, 6 bases remained unmatched. CDR3 loop: CASRTGLAQPQHL. The CDR3 nucleotides read TGTGCCAGCAGGACAGGGTTGGCACAGCCCCAGCATCTT.

This clonotype was seen ten or more times. The V call is TRBV4-2, the J call TRBJ1-1; D gene ambiguous. Germline loops: CDR1 LGHNA, CDR2 YNFKEQ. The CDR3 covers 14 residues. V was cut by 1 base and J by 5 bases, with 11 bases left in between. CDR3 DNA: TGTGCCAGCAGCCAAGGGGCTGGAGGGACTGAAGCTTTCTTT. Translating gives CASSQGAGGTEAFF.

This clonotype appeared many times. The chain combines TRBV7-9 with TRBJ1-6, with D unclear. Trimming removed 4 bases at V and 5 bases at J, with 15 bases between. The CDR3 runs 16 residues. Germline V lookup: CDR1 SEHNR, CDR2 FQNEAQ (reference sequence). The CDR3 protein is CASSSGWAGNNSPLHF. The CDR3 DNA reads TGTGCCAGCAGCTCGGGCTGGGCGGGAAATAATTCACCCCTCCACTTT.

This clonotype appeared many times. The chain's CDR3 is CASSEGRENEQFF. Written as DNA, the CDR3 is TGTGCCAGCAGCGAAGGACGGGAGAATGAGCAGTTCTTC. This sequence joins TRBV7-9 and TRBJ2-1, with D possibly TRBD2 on 6 matching bases. Germline CDR1 and CDR2: SEHNR and FQNEAQ (reference sequence). The CDR3 is made up of 13 amino acids. V lost 5 bases to trimming and J lost 7 bases, with 12 bases between them.

At least ten counts were recorded for this clonotype. This chain joins TRBV5-1 and TRBJ2-3; 7 bases match TRBD2. Germline V gene lookup returns CDR1 SGHRS and CDR2 YFSETQ. With 4 bases clipped from V and 2 bases from J, the junction kept 7 bases outside the gene matches. CDR3 length equals 15 residues. The CDR3, as DNA: TGCGCCAGCAGCACAGCGGGGCCATTCACAGATACGCAGTATTTT. Its translation: CASSTAGPFTDTQYF.

This clonotype was picked up a small number of times. The rearrangement joins TRBV28 to TRBJ1-5; D ambiguous. Between the trimmed V and J ends, which lost 5 bases and 5 bases, there was a span of 13 bases. This CDR3 spans 14 amino acids. CDR1 and CDR2 (germline): MDHEN, SYDVKM. The CDR3 DNA sequence: TGTGCCAGCAGTCCCCGGCAGGACCATCAGCCCCAGCATTTT. The encoded protein is CASSPRQDHQPQHF.